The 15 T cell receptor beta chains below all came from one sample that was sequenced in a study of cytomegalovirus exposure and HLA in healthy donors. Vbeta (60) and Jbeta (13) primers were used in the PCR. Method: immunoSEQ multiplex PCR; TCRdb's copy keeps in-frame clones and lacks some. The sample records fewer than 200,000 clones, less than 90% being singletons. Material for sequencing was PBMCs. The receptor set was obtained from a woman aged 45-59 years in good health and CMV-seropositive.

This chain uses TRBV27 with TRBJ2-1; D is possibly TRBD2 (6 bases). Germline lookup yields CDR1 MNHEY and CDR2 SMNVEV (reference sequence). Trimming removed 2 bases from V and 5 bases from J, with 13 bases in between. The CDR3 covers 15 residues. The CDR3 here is CASSLGVSGNNEQFF. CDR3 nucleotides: TGTGCCAGCAGTTTAGGGGTTAGCGGAAACAATGAGCAGTTCTTC.

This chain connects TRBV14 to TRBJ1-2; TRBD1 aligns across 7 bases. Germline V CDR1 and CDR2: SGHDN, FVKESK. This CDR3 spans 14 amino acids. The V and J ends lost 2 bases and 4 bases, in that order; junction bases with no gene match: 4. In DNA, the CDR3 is TGTGCCAGCAGCCAAAGGGACAGATTCTATGGCTACACCTTC. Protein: CASSQRDRFYGYTF.

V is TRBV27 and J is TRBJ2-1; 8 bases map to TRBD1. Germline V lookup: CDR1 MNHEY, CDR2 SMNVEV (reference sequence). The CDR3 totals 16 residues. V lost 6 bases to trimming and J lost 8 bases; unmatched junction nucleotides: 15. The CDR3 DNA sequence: TGTGCCAGCAGGCCGGGACAGGCTACGGTTTTCTATGAGCAGTTCTTC. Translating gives CASRPGQATVFYEQFF.

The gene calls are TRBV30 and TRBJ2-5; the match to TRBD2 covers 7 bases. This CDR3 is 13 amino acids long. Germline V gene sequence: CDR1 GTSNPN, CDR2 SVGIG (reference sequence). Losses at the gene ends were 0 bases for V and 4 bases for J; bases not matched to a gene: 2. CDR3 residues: CAWSVWGGETQYF. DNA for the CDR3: TGTGCCTGGAGTGTATGGGGGGGAGAGACCCAGTACTTC.

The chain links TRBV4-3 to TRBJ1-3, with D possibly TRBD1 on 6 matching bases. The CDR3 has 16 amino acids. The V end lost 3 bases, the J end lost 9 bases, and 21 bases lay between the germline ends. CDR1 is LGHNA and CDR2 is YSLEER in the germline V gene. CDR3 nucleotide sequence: TGCGCCAGCAGCCAGAAGGGAGACGGGGGGCTGAGCACCATATATTTT. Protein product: CASSQKGDGGLSTIYF.

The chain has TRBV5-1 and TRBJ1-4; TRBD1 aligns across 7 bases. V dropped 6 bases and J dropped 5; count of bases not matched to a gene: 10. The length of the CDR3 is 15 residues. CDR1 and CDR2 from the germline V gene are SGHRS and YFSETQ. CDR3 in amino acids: CASKGLGGENEKLFF. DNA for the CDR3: TGCGCCAGCAAGGGCCTAGGGGGCGAGAATGAAAAACTGTTTTTT.

The CDR3 protein is CAIRGTAVDEQYF. CDR3 nucleotide sequence: TGTGCCATTCGGGGGACAGCGGTGGACGAGCAGTACTTC. The V call is TRBV6-5, the J call TRBJ2-7, with D possibly matching TRBD1 (7 bases). Per the germline V gene, CDR1 is MNHEY and CDR2 is SVGAGI. The CDR3 is 13 amino acids. The V and J ends lost 10 bases and 5 bases respectively, with 18 bases between them.

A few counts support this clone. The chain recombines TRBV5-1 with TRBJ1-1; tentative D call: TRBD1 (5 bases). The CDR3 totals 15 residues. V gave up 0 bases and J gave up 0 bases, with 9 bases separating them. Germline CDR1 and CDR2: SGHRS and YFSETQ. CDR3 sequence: CASSLAGTLNTEAFF. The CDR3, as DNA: TGCGCCAGCAGCTTGGCAGGGACTCTGAACACTGAAGCTTTCTTT.

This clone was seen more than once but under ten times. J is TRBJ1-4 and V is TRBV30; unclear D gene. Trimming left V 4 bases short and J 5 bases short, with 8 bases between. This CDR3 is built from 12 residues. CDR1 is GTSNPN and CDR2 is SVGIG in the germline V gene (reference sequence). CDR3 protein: CAWTRGNEKLFF. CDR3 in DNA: TGTGCCTGGACAAGAGGCAATGAAAAACTGTTTTTT.

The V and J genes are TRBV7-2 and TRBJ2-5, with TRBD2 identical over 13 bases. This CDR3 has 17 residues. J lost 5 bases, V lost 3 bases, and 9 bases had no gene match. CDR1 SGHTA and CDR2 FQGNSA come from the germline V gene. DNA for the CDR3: TGTGCCAGCAGCTTCACTAGCGGGAGGGCGGGGTATGAGACCCAGTACTTC. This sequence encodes CASSFTSGRAGYETQYF. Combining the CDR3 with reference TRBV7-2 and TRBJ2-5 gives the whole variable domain GAGVSQSPSNKVTEKGKDVELRCDPISGHTALYWYRQSLGQGLEFLIYFQGNSAPDKSGLPSDRFSAERTGGSVSTLTIQRTQQEDSAVYLCASSFTSGRAGYETQYFGPGTRLLVL.

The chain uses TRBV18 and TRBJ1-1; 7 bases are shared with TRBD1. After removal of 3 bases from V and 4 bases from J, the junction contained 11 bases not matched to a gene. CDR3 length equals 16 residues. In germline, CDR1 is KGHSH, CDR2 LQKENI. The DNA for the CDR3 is TGTGCCAGCTCACCTACCATGAGGGGGCTGGGCACTGAAGCTTTCTTT. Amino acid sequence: CASSPTMRGLGTEAFF.

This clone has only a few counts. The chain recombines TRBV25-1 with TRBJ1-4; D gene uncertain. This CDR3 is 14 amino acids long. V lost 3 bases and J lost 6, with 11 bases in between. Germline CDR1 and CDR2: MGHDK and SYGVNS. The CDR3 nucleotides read TGTGCCAGCAGTGACCGGGGAGTCGATGAAAAACTGTTTTTT. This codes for CASSDRGVDEKLFF.

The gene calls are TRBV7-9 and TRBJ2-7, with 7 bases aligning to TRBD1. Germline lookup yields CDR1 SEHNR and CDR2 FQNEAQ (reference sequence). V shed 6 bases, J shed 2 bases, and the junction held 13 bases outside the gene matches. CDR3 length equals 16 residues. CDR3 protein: CASSLGVNRGAYEQYF. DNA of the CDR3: TGTGCCAGCAGTCTCGGTGTAAACAGGGGCGCCTACGAGCAGTACTTC.

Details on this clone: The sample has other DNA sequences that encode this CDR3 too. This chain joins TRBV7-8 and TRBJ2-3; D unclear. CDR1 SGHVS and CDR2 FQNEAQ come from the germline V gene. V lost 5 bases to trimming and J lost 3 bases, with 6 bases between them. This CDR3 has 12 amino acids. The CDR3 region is CASSPFTDTQYF. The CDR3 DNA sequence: TGTGCCAGCAGCCCATTTACAGATACGCAGTATTTT.

CDR3 protein: CASRQGPFGNQPQHF. The CDR3 coding sequence is TGTGCCAGTAGACAGGGGCCTTTCGGCAATCAGCCCCAGCATTTT. The rearrangement links TRBV19 to TRBJ1-5; 7 nucleotides line up with TRBD1. This CDR3 has 15 amino acids. Germline V gives CDR1 LNHDA, CDR2 SQIVND (reference sequence). V gave up 6 bases and J gave up 2 bases; unmatched junction bases: 7.